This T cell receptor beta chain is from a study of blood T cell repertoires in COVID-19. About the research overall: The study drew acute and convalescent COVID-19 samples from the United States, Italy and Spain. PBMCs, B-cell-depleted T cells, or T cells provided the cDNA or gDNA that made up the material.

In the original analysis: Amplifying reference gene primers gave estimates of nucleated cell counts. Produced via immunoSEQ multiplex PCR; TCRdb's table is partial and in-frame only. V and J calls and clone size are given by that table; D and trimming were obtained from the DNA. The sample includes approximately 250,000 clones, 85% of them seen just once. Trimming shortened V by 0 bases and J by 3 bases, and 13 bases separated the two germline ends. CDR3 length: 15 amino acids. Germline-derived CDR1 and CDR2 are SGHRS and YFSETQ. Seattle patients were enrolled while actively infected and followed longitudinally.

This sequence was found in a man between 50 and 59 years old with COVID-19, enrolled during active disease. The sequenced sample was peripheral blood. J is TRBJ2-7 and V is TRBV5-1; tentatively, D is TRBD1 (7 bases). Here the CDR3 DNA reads TGCGCCAGCAGCTTGGTTCAGGGGGGCGTCTACGAGCAGTACTTC. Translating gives CASSLVQGGVYEQYF.